The rows below give T cell receptor beta chains drawn from one sample of a study of metastatic and nonmetastatic thyroid tumors. TCRdb re-called the PCR reads through MiXCR. The sample holds about 16,000 clones, under 35% seen once. The sample was tumor tissue. The receptors were sampled from a female donor with papillary thyroid cancer or a benign thyroid nodule (not recorded which). Some clones in this sample may be carry-over from other donors' samples. CDR3s include the opening cysteine and the closing phenylalanine or tryptophan. A D gene is named only where the DNA matches it firmly. Rows may omit the clone size; those that give it use once, few, many or a size class.

d_call	cdr3_length	clone_size	v_call	j_call	cdr3_nt	cdr3_aa
-	14	-	TRBV12-3/TRBV12-4	TRBJ2-7	TGTGCCAGCAGTCTACCTGGACGGACTTACGAGCAGTACTTC	CASSLPGRTYEQYF
-	18	-	TRBV13	TRBJ1-3	TGTGCCAGCAGTTCAACTCTAACACCGGGGGGCTCTGGAAACACCATATATTTT	CASSSTLTPGGSGNTIYF
TRBD2	15	few	TRBV28	TRBJ2-1	TGTGCCAGCACCCCAGCCGGACTAGCGGGAGGAATAGGGTTCTTC	CASTPAGLAGGIGFF
-	15	many	TRBV20-1	TRBJ2-3	TGCAGTGCTAGTTATAGCGTTAGGGGCACAGATACGCAGTATTTT	CSASYSVRGTDTQYF
TRBD1	14	many	TRBV2	TRBJ1-1	TGTGCCAGCAATGGGGGACAGGGGGGCACTGAAGCTTTCTTT	CASNGGQGGTEAFF
TRBD2	15	-	TRBV20-1	TRBJ2-1	TGCAGTGCTAGAGGCCTAGCGGGAGGAGTCACTGAGCAGTTCTTC	CSARGLAGGVTEQFF
TRBD2	16	many	TRBV7-9	TRBJ2-5	TGTGCCAGCAGCCCACAACGACTAGCGGGAGTAGAGACCCAGTACTTC	CASSPQRLAGVETQYF
TRBD2	14	many	TRBV24-1	TRBJ2-3	TGTGCCACGACTAGCGGGACCTTTGGAGATACGCAGTATTTT	CATTSGTFGDTQYF
TRBD1	16	-	TRBV6-1	TRBJ1-1	TGTGCCAGCAGCCCTCGGACAGGGTCGGGGGACACTGAAGCTTTCTTT	CASSPRTGSGDTEAFF
TRBD2	19	once	TRBV5-1	TRBJ2-2	TGCGCCAGCAGCTTGGAGGGACTAGCGGGGGGCCTTAACACCGGGGAGCTGTTTTTT	CASSLEGLAGGLNTGELFF
TRBD2	16	medium-sized	TRBV6-1	TRBJ2-7	TGTGCCAGCAGTGAAGTACTAGCGGGAGTGTTCTACGAGCAGTACTTC	CASSEVLAGVFYEQYF
TRBD2	16	few	TRBV25-1	TRBJ2-1	TGTGCCAGCAGTGACCCCACTAGCGGGAGTAGCAATGAGCAGTTCTTC	CASSDPTSGSSNEQFF
-	11	-	TRBV24-1	TRBJ1-1	TGTGCCACCACACAGGGTACTGAAGCTTTCTTT	CATTQGTEAFF
TRBD2	15	medium-sized	TRBV18	TRBJ2-7	TGTGCCAGCTCACCATATGGGACTAGCGTCTACGAGCAGTACTTC	CASSPYGTSVYEQYF
TRBD2	14	medium-sized	TRBV6-1	TRBJ2-3	TGTGCCAGTTTTTTCGCGGGAGGGACAGATACGCAGTATTTT	CASFFAGGTDTQYF
-	16	few	TRBV11-2	TRBJ2-2	TGTGCCAGCAGCTCCAGTGTTAGGGGGAACACCGGGGAGCTGTTTTTT	CASSSSVRGNTGELFF
TRBD2	14	many	TRBV11-2	TRBJ2-7	TGTGCCAGCAGCGCCACGATCCTAGCGGGCGAGCAGTACTTC	CASSATILAGEQYF
-	13	-	TRBV7-6	TRBJ2-2	TGTGCCAGCAGCTTAGTACAGACCGGGGAGCTGTTTTTT	CASSLVQTGELFF
-	16	-	TRBV28	TRBJ2-3	TGTGCCAGCAGTTCACACCACGATAGTAGCACAGATACGCAGTATTTT	CASSSHHDSSTDTQYF
-	15	-	TRBV11-2	TRBJ1-1	TGTGCCAGCAGCTTAGATCCGGGGGGCAACACTGAAGCTTTCTTT	CASSLDPGGNTEAFF
TRBD1	14	many	TRBV2	TRBJ1-5	TGTGCCAGCAGTGCACAGGGGAAGGGTCAGCCCCAGCATTTT	CASSAQGKGQPQHF
-	16	-	TRBV11-2	TRBJ2-1	TGTGCCAGCAGCCCGCACCTGACGGGCGCTGGCAATGAGCAGTTCTTC	CASSPHLTGAGNEQFF